A selection of T cell receptor beta chains follows, all from one sample in a study of blood T cell repertoires in COVID-19. The protocol was immunoSEQ multiplex PCR, while the TCRdb copy is restricted to in-frame clones and leaves out a portion. The sample holds a few hundred thousand clones, about 90% seen once. The source material was PBMCs or T cells enriched from blood (not recorded which). Receptors originate from a woman in her late teens or twenties with acute COVID-19. CDR3s include the opening cysteine and the closing phenylalanine or tryptophan. D genes are given only for firm matches. The listing skips clone size in some rows; elsewhere it reads once, few, many or a size class.

abundance,d_gene,j_gene,v_gene,CDR3nt,CDR3aa
-,TRBD1,TRBJ2-2,TRBV4-2,TGTGCCAGCAGCCAAATGGGATGGCAGGGGGAGAGCGGGGAGCTGTTTTTT,CASSQMGWQGESGELFF
-,TRBD2,TRBJ2-7,TRBV14,TGTGCCAGCAGCACACACCCGGGACTACCTTCCTACGAGCAGTACTTC,CASSTHPGLPSYEQYF
-,TRBD1,TRBJ1-5,TRBV7-8,TGTGCCAGCAGCTTAGCGGGACAGACTCAGCCCCAGCATTTT,CASSLAGQTQPQHF
-,TRBD1,TRBJ1-5,TRBV4-3,TGCGCCAGCAGCCCCGACAGGGGGTTTCAGCCCCAGCATTTT,CASSPDRGFQPQHF
-,-,TRBJ1-5,TRBV10-3,TGTGCCATCAGTTCAGGGGACGGTCAGCCCCAGCATTTT,CAISSGDGQPQHF
-,-,TRBJ2-1,TRBV10-3,TGTGCCATCAGCTTGGACTCTTACAATGAGCAGTTCTTC,CAISLDSYNEQFF
-,TRBD1,TRBJ2-3,TRBV9,TGTGCCAGCAGCGTAGACGGACAGGGAGGTACGCAGTATTTT,CASSVDGQGGTQYF
once,TRBD1,TRBJ1-2,TRBV5-4,TGTGCCAGCAGCAGGGACAGCTATGGCTACACCTTC,CASSRDSYGYTF
-,TRBD1,TRBJ2-5,TRBV5-1,TGCGCCAGCAGGCAGACAGGGGGGATAAGGGAGACCCAGTACTTC,CASRQTGGIRETQYF
few,TRBD1,TRBJ1-2,TRBV6-2/TRBV6-3,TGTGCCAGCAGTTACGGGGACAGCTACTATGGCTACACCTTC,CASSYGDSYYGYTF
-,TRBD2,TRBJ2-3,TRBV4-1,TGCGCCAGCAGCCGCGGACTAGCGGGGATTAGCACAGATACGCAGTATTTT,CASSRGLAGISTDTQYF
-,TRBD2,TRBJ2-7,TRBV5-1,TGCGCCAGCAGCTTTATTTCCGGGACTACCTACGAGCAGTACTTC,CASSFISGTTYEQYF
-,-,TRBJ1-2,TRBV14,TGTGCCAGCAGCCAGGGGGCAAATTATGGCTACACCTTC,CASSQGANYGYTF
-,-,TRBJ1-3,TRBV5-5,TGTGCCAGCAGCTTAAGTACAGGGGGAAACACCATATATTTT,CASSLSTGGNTIYF
-,TRBD2,TRBJ2-2,TRBV12-3/TRBV12-4,TGTGCCAGCCGGGACTACAGCACCGGGGAGCTGTTTTTT,CASRDYSTGELFF
-,TRBD2,TRBJ2-7,TRBV14,TGTGCCAGCAGCCAGATTAGCGGGAGGGTTGGCGAGCAGTACTTC,CASSQISGRVGEQYF